The 18 T cell receptor beta chains below all came from one sample that was sequenced in a study of T and B cells in COVID-19 patients. From blood, about 240-550 ng of genomic DNA served as TRB template. Multiplex PCR with BIOMED2 TRB-A/B primer pools amplified TRB rearrangements. TCRdb re-called the multiplex PCR reads with MiXCR, one entry per CDR3 protein. The sample lists roughly 15,000 distinct CDR3 sequences; around 30% were seen once. Material: blood. All receptors derive from a human donor who had recovered from COVID-19.

This clonotype was seen only a few times. The chain has TRBV7-2 and TRBJ2-1, with D possibly TRBD1 on 5 matching bases. The V gene's germline CDR1 is SGHTA and CDR2 FQGNSA. This CDR3 is 16 amino acids long. V lost 1 base to trimming and J lost 5 bases, with 15 bases between them. CDR3 loop: CASSLEPSGHHNEQFF. The CDR3 DNA sequence: TGTGCCAGCAGCTTAGAGCCCTCAGGACACCACAATGAGCAGTTCTTC.

A few counts support this clonotype. The chain recombines TRBV12-3 or TRBV12-4 with TRBJ1-2; weak D call: TRBD1 (5 bases). This CDR3 has 16 residues. With 1 base removed from V and 0 bases from J, the gap between germline ends came to 12 bases. For the CDR3, the DNA is TGTGCCAGCAGTTTAGGAAAGGGGCCCGCTAACTATGGCTACACCTTC. Protein: CASSLGKGPANYGYTF.

This clonotype qualifies as medium-sized. The chain couples TRBV18 to TRBJ2-1; possible D gene TRBD2, 6 bases. V shed 6 bases and J shed 8 bases, with 23 bases lying between them. Germline V lookup: CDR1 KGHSH, CDR2 LQKENI. The length of the CDR3 is 16 residues. CDR3 nucleotide sequence: TGTGCCAGCTCCAGCGGGTGGGGTCTCGAAGGCGATGAGCAGTTCTTC. Its protein product is CASSSGWGLEGDEQFF.

This clonotype came up a few times. The chain employs TRBV7-9 and TRBJ2-2, with D tentatively TRBD2 (6 bases). The CDR3 loop spans 15 amino acids. The germline gives CDR1 SEHNR, CDR2 FQNEAQ (reference sequence). V lost 3 bases and J 0 bases, leaving 8 bases between the germline ends. CDR3: CASSFWEANTGELFF. The CDR3 nucleotides read TGTGCCAGCAGCTTCTGGGAGGCGAACACCGGGGAGCTGTTTTTT. The full variable domain, completed using reference TRBV7-9 and TRBJ2-2, is DTGVSQNPRHKITKRGQNVTFRCDPISEHNRLYWYRQTLGQGPEFLTYFQNEAQLEKSRLLSDRFSAERPKGSFSTLEIQRTEQGDSAMYLCASSFWEANTGELFFGEGSRLTVL.

In its sample, this clonotype is medium-sized. The rearrangement uses TRBV19 and TRBJ1-2; the D gene is possibly TRBD1 (5 bases). Germline lookup yields CDR1 LNHDA and CDR2 SQIVND (reference sequence). The CDR3 extends over 11 amino acids. V lost 7 bases to trimming and J lost 4 bases, with 7 bases between them. In DNA form, the CDR3 reads TGTGCCAGTAAAGGGACCTATGGCTACACCTTC. Protein: CASKGTYGYTF.

The V call is TRBV19, the J call TRBJ1-2; D is uncertain. CDR1 and CDR2 from the germline V gene are LNHDA and SQIVND (reference sequence). V lost 6 bases and J lost 3, with 11 bases in between. This CDR3 is built from 13 residues. In nucleotides, the CDR3 is TGTGCCAGTAGCCCGCCCCGGGACTATGGCTACACCTTC. As protein: CASSPPRDYGYTF.

Concerning this clonotype itself: Just one base apart from a much larger clone, this may be a read error. The genes are TRBV30 and TRBJ2-2; D is undetermined. Per germline, CDR1 GTSNPN and CDR2 SVGIG (reference sequence). The CDR3 contains 13 residues. The DNA of the CDR3 is TGTGTCTGGAGTACTCGTTCGGGCGGGGAGCTGTTTTTT. Its protein product is CVWSTRSGGELFF.

The chain links TRBV27 to TRBJ1-1; 8 nucleotides agree with TRBD1. The CDR3 totals 21 residues. The V segment lost 2 bases and the J segment 0 bases; nucleotides outside the gene matches: 20. Germline V gene sequence: CDR1 MNHEY, CDR2 SMNVEV (reference sequence). CDR3 amino acids: CASSLRGQGLLSGGMNTEAFF. CDR3 coding DNA: TGTGCCAGCAGTTTACGAGGACAGGGTCTCTTATCGGGGGGAATGAACACTGAAGCTTTCTTT.

The chain combines TRBV6-6 with TRBJ2-3; D uncertain. The CDR3 length is 16 residues. Germline values: CDR1 MNHNY, CDR2 SVGAGI (reference sequence). V dropped 7 bases and J dropped 2 bases, with 19 bases sitting between them. The CDR3 DNA sequence: TGTGCCAGCACCCTCCATCCTCGGATACACACAGATACGCAGTATTTT. Translation gives CASTLHPRIHTDTQYF.

Judged by abundance, this clonotype is medium-sized (0.01 to 0.1%). The chain uses TRBV19 and TRBJ1-5; no firm D call. The V end was cut by 9 bases, the J end by 9 bases, with 24 bases between. Per germline, CDR1 LNHDA and CDR2 SQIVND (reference sequence). The length of the CDR3 is 15 residues. In DNA, the CDR3 is TGTGCCAGCGGCGCACGCCACCGGATTAGTCCGCCCCAGCATTTT. Translation gives CASGARHRISPPQHF.

The rearrangement joins TRBV6-2 or TRBV6-3 to TRBJ1-1; no clear D. This CDR3 contains 14 residues. CDR1 is MNHEY, CDR2 SVGEGT, per germline. V was trimmed by 6 bases and J by 2 bases, leaving 13 bases between them. The CDR3 loop reads CASRYTPINTEAFF. The CDR3 nucleotides read TGTGCCAGCAGGTACACCCCGATTAACACTGAAGCTTTCTTT.

The chain links TRBV15 to TRBJ1-2; 10 bases line up with TRBD1. The CDR3 runs to 14 residues. Germline V gene data show CDR1 as LNHNV and CDR2 as YYDKDF (reference sequence). Trimming removed 7 bases from V and 7 bases from J; junction bases left unmatched: 9. CDR3: CATTRDRGIGGYTF. CDR3 DNA sequence: TGTGCCACCACCAGGGACAGGGGAATAGGTGGCTACACCTTC.

This chain joins TRBV5-4 and TRBJ2-1; 10 bases map to TRBD2. The J call may not be correct, given that the DNA end is closer to TRBJ2-7. The CDR3 has 16 amino acids. Germline CDR1 and CDR2: SGHNT and YYREEE (reference sequence). CDR3 residues: CASSLGLAGADNEQYF. The CDR3 DNA reads TGTGCCAGCAGCTTAGGGCTAGCGGGGGCCGACAATGAGCAGTACTTC.

The chain uses TRBV24-1 and TRBJ2-1; D is unclear. V lost 5 bases, J lost 5 bases, and 9 bases lay in between. The length of the CDR3 is 13 residues. Germline CDR1 is KGHDR and CDR2 is SFDVKD. The CDR3 loop is CATSGAAHNEQFF. In DNA, the CDR3 is TGTGCCACCAGTGGGGCCGCGCACAATGAGCAGTTCTTC.

With regard to this clonotype: A read error may explain this, as a much larger clone is one base away. The DNA is omitted, as the CDR3 cannot be located on it reliably, and the CDR3 follows TCRdb's listing. This chain uses TRBV6-2 or TRBV6-3 with TRBJ2-1. The CDR3 length is 15 residues, termini included. CDR1 is MNHEY, CDR2 SVGEGT, per germline. The CDR3 spells CASSYRVGQGNEQLF.

At least ten counts were recorded for this clonotype. The gene calls are TRBV30 and TRBJ2-5; 8 bases are shared with TRBD1. The CDR3 is made up of 12 amino acids. The germline gives CDR1 GTSNPN, CDR2 SVGIG (reference sequence). The V and J ends lost 8 bases and 5 bases, in that order; junction bases with no gene match: 7. CDR3 in amino acids: CAAQGAQETQYF. The CDR3 region has the DNA TGTGCCGCCCAGGGGGCTCAGGAGACCCAGTACTTC.

This rearrangement joins TRBV5-6 to TRBJ1-1; D gene unclear. V dropped 1 base and J dropped 0 bases, with 4 bases sitting between them. Germline loops: CDR1 SGHDT, CDR2 YYEEEE. The CDR3 totals 13 residues. The CDR3 DNA sequence: TGTGCCAGCAGCTTGAAAGTGAACACTGAAGCTTTCTTT. Translated, it gives CASSLKVNTEAFF. Full variable domain (rest looked up from reference TRBV5-6 and TRBJ1-1): DAGVTQSPTHLIKTRGQQVTLRCSPKSGHDTVSWYQQALGQGPQFIFQYYEEEERQRGNFPDRFSGHQFPNYSSELNVNALLLGDSALYLCASSLKVNTEAFFGQGTRLTVV.

This clonotype was seen only a few times. The V call is TRBV18, the J call TRBJ1-1; 8 bases line up with TRBD1. The CDR3 is 16 amino acids. V was clipped by 1 base and J by 4 bases; unmatched bases: 8. The germline V gene encodes CDR1 KGHSH and CDR2 LQKENI. In DNA form, the CDR3 reads TGTGCCAGCTCACCACTGACAGGGGATATGGGCACTGAAGCTTTCTTT. Its protein is CASSPLTGDMGTEAFF.